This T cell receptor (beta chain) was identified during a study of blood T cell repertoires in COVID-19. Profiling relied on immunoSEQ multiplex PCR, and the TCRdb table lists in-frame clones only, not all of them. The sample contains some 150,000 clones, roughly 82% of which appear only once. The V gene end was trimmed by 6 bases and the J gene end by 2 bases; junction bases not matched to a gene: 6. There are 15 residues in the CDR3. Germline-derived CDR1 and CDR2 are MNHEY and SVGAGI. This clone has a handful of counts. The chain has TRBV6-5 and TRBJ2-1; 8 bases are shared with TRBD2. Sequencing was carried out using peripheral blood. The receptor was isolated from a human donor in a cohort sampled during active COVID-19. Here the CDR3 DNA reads TGTGCCAGCAGATTAACGGGACTAGCCTACAATGAGCAGTTCTTC. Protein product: CASRLTGLAYNEQFF.